The clone carrying this TCR beta chain was recorded at least ten times. This record belongs to a study of T cells after yellow fever vaccination. The CDR3 totals 12 residues. V lost 6 bases to trimming and J lost 12 bases, with 15 bases between them. In germline, CDR1 is MNHEY, CDR2 SVGAGI. The authors made TCR cDNA by 5'RACE template switching, adding a universal primer site and UMIs. MiXCR, applied by TCRdb to the 5' RACE reads, yields one record per CDR3 protein. This repertoire shows over 25,000 distinct CDR3 sequences, 5.5% found once; its top ten account for roughly 12%. This TCR derives from a man aged 25-45 years who received the YFV17D yellow fever vaccine. This chain links TRBV6-5 with TRBJ2-1; possibly TRBD1 or TRBD2 for D (5 bases each). The sample was PBMCs, either bulk or a sorted T-cell subset (CD4+, CD8+, memory, or dextramer-sorted; not recorded which), taken 15 days after the yellow fever booster vaccination. DNA for the CDR3: TGTGCCAGCAGCCTCCGGGGCGGCAGGCAGTTCTTC. Translated: CASSLRGGRQFF.